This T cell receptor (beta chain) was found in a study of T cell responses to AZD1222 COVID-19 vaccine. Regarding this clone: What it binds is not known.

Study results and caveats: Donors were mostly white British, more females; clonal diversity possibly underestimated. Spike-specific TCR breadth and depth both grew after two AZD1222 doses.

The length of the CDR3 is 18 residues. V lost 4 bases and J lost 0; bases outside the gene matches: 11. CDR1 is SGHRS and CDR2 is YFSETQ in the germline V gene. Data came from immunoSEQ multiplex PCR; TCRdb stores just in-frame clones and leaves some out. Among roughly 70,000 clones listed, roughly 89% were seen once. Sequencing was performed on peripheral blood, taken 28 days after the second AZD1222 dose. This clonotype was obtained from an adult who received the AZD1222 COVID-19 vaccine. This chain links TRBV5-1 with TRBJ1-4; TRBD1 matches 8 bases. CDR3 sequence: CASSPGQGGWATNEKLFF. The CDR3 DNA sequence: TGCGCCAGCAGCCCAGGACAGGGAGGGTGGGCAACTAATGAAAAACTGTTTTTT.